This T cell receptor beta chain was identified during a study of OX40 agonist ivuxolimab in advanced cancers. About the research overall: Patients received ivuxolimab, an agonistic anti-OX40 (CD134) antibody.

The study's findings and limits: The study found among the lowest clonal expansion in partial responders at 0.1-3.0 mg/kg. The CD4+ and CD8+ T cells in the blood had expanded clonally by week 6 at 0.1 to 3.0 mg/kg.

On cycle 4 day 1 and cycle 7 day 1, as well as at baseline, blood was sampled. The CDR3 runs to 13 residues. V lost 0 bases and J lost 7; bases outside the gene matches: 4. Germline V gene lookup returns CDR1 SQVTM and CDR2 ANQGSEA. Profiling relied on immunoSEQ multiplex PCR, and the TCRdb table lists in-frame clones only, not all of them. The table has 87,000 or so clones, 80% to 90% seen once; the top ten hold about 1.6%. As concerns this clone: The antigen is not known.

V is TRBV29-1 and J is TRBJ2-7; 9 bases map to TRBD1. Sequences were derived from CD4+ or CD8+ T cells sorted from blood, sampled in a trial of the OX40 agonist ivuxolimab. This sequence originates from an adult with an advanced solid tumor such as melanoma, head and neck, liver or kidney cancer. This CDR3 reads CSVEETGGFEQYF. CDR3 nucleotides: TGCAGCGTTGAAGAGACAGGGGGTTTTGAGCAGTACTTC.